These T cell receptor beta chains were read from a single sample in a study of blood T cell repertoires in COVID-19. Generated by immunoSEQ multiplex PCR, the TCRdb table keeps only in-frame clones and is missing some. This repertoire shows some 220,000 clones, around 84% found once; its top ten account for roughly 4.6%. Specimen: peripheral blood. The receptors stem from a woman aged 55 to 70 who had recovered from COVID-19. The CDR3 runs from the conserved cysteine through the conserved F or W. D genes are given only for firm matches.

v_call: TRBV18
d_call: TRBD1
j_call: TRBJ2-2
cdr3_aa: CASSPPQSGTGDNTGELFF

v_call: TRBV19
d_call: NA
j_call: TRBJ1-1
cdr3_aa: CASSKVTVTPEAFF

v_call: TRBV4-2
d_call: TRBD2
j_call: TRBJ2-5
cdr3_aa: CASGQSGGAISISQYF

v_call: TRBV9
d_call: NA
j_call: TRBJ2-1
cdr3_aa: CASSVASLANEQFF

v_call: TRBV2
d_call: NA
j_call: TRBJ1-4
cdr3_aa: CASKRFPEKLFF

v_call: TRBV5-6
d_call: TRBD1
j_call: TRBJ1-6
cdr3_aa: CASSLPGTGDSPLHF

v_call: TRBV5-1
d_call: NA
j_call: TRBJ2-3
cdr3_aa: CASSLFLPTDTQYF

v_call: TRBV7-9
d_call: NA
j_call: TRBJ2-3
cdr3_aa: CASSPKTLDTQYF

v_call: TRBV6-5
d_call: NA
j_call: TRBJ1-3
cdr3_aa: CASRDGGGSGNTIYF

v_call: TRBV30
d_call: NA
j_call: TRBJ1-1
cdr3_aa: CAWRGRAGPRLNTEAFF

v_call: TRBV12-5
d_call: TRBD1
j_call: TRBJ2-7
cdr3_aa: CASGVHRDRGHEQYF

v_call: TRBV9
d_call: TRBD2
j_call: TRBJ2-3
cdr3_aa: CASSTGLAGFTDTQYF

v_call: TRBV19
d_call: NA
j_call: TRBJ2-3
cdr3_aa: CASTVGQLTDTQYF

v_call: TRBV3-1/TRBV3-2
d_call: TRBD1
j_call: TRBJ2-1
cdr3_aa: CAVQGYNEQFF

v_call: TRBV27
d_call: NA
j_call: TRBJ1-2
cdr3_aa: CAGRTARGYTF

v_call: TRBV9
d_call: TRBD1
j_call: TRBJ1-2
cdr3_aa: CASSVWDRGDGYTF

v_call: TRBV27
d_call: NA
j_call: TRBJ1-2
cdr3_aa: CASSLGGGLGGYTF

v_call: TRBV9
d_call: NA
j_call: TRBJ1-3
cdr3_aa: CASSAQGHRAGNTIYF

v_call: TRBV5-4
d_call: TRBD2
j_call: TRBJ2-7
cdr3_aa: CASSFGGAEYEQYF

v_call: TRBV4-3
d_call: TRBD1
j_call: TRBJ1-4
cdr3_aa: CASSQAAVGQGAEKLFF

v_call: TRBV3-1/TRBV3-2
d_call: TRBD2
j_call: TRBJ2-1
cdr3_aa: CASSQDKPSGAPSYNEQFF

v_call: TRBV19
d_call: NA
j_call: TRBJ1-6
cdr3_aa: CASSTPGKYLHF

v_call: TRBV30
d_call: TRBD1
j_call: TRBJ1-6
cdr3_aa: CAWSPGTDNSPLHF

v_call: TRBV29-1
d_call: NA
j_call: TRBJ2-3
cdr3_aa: CSVGRGTTDTQYF

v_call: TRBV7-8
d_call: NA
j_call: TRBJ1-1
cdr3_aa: CASTLEAGTEAFF

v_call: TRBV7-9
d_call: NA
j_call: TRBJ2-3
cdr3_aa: CASSFSIDTDTQYF

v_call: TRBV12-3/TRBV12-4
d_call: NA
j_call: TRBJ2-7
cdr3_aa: CASSLTAAYEQYF

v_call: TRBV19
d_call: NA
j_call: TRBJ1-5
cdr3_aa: CASTQGTRLRINQPQHF

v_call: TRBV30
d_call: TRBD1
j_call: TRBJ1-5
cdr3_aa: CAWSGQGSQPQHF

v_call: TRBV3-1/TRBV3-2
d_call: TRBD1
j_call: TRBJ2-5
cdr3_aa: CASSQWDSQETQYF

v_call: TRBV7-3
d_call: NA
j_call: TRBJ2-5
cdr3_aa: CASSLSGHRGETQYF

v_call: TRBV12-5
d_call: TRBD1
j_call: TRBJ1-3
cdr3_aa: CASGLGQGAVGNTIYF

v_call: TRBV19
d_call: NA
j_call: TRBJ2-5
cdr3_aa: CASKEGQTQYF

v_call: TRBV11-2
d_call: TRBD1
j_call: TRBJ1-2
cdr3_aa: CASSLGAWTGHGYTF

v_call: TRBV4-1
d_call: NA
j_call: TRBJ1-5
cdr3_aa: CASSQVIGHFDQPQHF

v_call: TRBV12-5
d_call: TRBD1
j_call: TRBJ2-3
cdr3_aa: CASGLVRDRVDRTDTQYF

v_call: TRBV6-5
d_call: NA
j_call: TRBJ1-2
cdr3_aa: CASSGEGLYGYTF

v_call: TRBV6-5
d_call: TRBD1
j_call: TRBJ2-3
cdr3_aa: CASRIGTGADTQYF

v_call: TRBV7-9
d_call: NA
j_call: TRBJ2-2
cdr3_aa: CASSPRVGGPVAGELFF

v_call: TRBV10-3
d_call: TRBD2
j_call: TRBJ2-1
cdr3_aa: CAISAERGGNEQFF

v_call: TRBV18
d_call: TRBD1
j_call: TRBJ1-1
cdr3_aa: CASSPGQDTEAFF

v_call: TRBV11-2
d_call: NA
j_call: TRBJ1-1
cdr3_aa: CASSLVQRNTEAFF

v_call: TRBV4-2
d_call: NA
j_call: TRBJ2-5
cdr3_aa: CASSQDAYFQETQYF

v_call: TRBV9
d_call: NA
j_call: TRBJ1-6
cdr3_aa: CASSVGPAEDSPLHF

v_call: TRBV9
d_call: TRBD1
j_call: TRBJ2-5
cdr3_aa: CASSPRDRGSSETQYF

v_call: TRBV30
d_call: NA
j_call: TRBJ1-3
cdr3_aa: CAWSIDFSGNTIYF

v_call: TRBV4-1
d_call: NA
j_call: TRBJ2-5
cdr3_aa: CASSRSRLGLETQYF

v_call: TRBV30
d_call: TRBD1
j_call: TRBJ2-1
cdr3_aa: CAWSTGTGSVFGVF

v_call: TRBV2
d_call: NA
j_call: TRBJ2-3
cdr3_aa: CASSEGRATDTQYF

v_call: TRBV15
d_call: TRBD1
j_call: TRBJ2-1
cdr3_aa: CATSRGQGNNEQFF

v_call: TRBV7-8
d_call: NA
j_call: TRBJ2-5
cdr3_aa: CASSLGPLKGGVQETQYF

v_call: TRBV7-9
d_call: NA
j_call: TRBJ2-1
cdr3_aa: CASSLGQGAGWDEQFF

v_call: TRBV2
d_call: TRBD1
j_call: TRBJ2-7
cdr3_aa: CASRQGLYYEQYF

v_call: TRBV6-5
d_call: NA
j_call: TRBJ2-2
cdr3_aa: CASSYSAAGELFF